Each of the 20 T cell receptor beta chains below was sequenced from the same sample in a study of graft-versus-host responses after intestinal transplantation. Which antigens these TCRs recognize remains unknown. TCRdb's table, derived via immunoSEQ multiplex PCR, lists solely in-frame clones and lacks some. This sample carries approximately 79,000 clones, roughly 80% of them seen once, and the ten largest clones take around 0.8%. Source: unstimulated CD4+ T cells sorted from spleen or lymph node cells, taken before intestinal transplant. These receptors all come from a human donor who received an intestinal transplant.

The CDR3 sequence is CASSYSGGTQYF. The CDR3 bases are TGTGCCAGCAGTTACTCAGGGGGCACGCAGTATTTT. The chain has TRBV6-5 and TRBJ2-3; TRBD1 matches at 7 bases. Germline V lookup: CDR1 MNHEY, CDR2 SVGAGI. The CDR3 loop spans 12 amino acids. Losses at the gene ends were 0 bases for V and 9 bases for J; bases not matched to a gene: 0.

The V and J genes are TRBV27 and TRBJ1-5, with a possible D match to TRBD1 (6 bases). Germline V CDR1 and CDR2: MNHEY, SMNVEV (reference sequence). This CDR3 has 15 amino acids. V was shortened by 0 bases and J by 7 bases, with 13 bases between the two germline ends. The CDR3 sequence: CASSLSGAVGQPQHF. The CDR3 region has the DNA TGTGCCAGCAGTTTATCGGGGGCAGTAGGCCAGCCCCAGCATTTT.

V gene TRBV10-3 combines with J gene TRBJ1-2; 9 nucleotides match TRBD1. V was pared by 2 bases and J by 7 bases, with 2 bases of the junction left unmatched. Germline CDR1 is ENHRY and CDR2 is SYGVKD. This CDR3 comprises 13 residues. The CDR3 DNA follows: TGTGCCATCAGTGAGAACAGGGGGCTTGGCTACACCTTC. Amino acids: CAISENRGLGYTF.

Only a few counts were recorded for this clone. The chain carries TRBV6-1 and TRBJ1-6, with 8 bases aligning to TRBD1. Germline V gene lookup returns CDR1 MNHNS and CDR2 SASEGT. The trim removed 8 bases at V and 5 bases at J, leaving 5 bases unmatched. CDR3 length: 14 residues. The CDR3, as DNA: TGTGCCAGCCGCGAGACAGGGGATAATTCACCCCTCCACTTT. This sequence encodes CASRETGDNSPLHF.

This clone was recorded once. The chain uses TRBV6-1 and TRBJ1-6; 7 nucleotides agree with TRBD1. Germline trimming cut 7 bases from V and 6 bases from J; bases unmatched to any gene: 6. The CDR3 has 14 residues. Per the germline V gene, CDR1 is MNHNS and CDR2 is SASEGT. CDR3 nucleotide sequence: TGTGCCAGCAATCCGGGACAGCCTAATTCACCCCTCCACTTT. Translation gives CASNPGQPNSPLHF.

The CDR3: CASSGAMGASGELFF. The CDR3 DNA sequence: TGTGCCAGCAGTGGGGCTATGGGGGCGTCCGGGGAGCTGTTTTTT. The V and J genes are TRBV27 and TRBJ2-2; a weak D match, TRBD1 (6 bases). The CDR3 covers 15 residues. In germline, CDR1 is MNHEY, CDR2 SMNVEV (reference sequence). Deletions cut 5 bases from V and 6 bases from J, with 16 bases between.

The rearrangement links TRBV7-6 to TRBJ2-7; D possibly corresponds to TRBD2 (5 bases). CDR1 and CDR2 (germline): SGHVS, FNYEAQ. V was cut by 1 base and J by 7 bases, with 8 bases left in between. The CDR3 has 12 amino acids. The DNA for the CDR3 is TGTGCCAGCAGCTTAGAACGGGGTGAGCAGTACTTC. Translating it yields CASSLERGEQYF.

Here the CDR3 reads CASSANGGIEKLFF. In DNA, the CDR3 is TGTGCCAGCAGTGCTAACGGGGGTATTGAAAAACTGTTTTTT. This chain joins TRBV2 and TRBJ1-4; D might be TRBD1 (5 bases). The CDR3 extends over 14 amino acids. V gave up 4 bases and J gave up 7 bases, with 13 bases separating them. Germline CDR1 reads SNHLY; CDR2 reads FYNNEI.

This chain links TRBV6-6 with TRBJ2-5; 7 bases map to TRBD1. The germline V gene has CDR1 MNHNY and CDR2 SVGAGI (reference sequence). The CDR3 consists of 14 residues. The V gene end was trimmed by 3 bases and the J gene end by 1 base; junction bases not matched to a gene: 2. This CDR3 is CASSYGDSQETQYF. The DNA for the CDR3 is TGTGCCAGCAGTTATGGGGACAGCCAAGAGACCCAGTACTTC.

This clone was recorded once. CDR3 amino acids: CATSRDHREDTQYF. CDR3 DNA sequence: TGTGCCACCAGCAGAGATCACAGGGAGGATACGCAGTATTTT. The J gene is TRBJ2-3, the V gene TRBV15, with D possibly being TRBD1 (6 bases). Looked up from germline, CDR1 is LNHNV and CDR2 is YYDKDF (reference sequence). V was clipped by 0 bases and J by 6 bases, with 10 bases between them. The CDR3 extends over 14 amino acids.

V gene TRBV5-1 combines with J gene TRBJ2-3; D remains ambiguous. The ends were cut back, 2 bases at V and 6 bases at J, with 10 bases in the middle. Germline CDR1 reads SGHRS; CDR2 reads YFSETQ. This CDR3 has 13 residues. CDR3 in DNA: TGCGCCAGCAGCTTACGGCCCGGGGATACGCAGTATTTT. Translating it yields CASSLRPGDTQYF.

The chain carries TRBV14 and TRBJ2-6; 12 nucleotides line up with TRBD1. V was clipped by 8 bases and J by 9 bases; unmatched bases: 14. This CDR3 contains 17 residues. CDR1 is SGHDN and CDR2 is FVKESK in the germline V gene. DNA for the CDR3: TGTGCCAGCCACCGGGACAGGGGGCCCCCCGGAGTCAACGTCCTGACTTTC. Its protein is CASHRDRGPPGVNVLTF.

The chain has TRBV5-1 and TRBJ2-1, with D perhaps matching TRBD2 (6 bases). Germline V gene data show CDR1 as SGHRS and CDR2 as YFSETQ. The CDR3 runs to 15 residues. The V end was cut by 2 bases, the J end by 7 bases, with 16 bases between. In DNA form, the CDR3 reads TGCGCCAGCAGCTTACTTGCGGGGAGCCCGAATGAGCAGTTCTTC. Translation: CASSLLAGSPNEQFF. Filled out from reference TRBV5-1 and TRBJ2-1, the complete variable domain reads KAGVTQTPRYLIKTRGQQVTLSCSPISGHRSVSWYQQTPGQGLQFLFEYFSETQRNKGNFPGRFSGRQFSNSRSEMNVSTLELGDSALYLCASSLLAGSPNEQFFGPGTRLTVL.

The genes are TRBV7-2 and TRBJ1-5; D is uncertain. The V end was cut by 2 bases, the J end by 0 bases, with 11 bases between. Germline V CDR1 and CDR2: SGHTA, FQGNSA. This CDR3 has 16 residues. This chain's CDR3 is CASSLWGADSNQPQHF. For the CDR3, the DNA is TGTGCCAGCAGCTTATGGGGAGCTGATAGCAATCAGCCCCAGCATTTT.

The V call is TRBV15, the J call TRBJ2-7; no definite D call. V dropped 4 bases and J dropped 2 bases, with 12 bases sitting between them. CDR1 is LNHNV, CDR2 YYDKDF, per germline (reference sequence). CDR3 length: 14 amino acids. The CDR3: CATSTPGSPYEQYF. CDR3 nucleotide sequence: TGTGCCACCAGCACCCCCGGGTCCCCCTACGAGCAGTACTTC.

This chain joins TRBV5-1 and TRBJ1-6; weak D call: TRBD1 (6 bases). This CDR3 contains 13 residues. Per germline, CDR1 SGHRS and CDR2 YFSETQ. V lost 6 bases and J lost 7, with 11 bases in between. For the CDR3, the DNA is TGCGCCAGCACCCAAAGGGGGAATTCACCCCTCCACTTT. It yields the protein CASTQRGNSPLHF.

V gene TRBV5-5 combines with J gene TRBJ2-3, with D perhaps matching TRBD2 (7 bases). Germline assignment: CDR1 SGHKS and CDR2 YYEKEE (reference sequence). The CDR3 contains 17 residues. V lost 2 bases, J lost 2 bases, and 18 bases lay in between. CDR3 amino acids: CASSLTQGGRYTDTQYF. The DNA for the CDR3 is TGTGCCAGCAGCTTAACACAGGGAGGGCGGTACACAGATACGCAGTATTTT.

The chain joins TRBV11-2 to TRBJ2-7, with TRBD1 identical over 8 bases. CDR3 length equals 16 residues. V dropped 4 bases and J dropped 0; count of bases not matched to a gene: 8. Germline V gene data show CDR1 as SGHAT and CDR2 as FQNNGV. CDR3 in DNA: TGTGCCAGCAGCTCCTGGACAGGGCTTAGCTCCTACGAGCAGTACTTC. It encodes CASSSWTGLSSYEQYF.

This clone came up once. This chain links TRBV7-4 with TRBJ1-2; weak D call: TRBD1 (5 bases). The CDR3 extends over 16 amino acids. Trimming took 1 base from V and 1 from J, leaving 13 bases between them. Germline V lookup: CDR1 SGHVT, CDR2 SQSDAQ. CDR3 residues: CASSLGDSLINYGYTF. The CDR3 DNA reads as TGTGCCAGCAGCTTAGGAGACAGCCTTATTAACTATGGCTACACCTTC. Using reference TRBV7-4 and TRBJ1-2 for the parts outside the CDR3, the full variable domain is GAGVSQSPRYKVAKRGRDVALRCDSISGHVTLYWYRQTLGQGSEVLTYSQSDAQRDKSGRPSGRFSAERPERSVSTLKIQRTEQGDSAVYLCASSLGDSLINYGYTFGSGTRLTVV.

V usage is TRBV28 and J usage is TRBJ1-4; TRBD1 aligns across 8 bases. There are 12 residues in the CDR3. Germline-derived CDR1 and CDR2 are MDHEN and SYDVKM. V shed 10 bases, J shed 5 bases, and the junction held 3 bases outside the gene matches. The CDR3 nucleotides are TGTGCCACCCAGGGGGCGAATGAAAAACTGTTTTTT. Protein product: CATQGANEKLFF.